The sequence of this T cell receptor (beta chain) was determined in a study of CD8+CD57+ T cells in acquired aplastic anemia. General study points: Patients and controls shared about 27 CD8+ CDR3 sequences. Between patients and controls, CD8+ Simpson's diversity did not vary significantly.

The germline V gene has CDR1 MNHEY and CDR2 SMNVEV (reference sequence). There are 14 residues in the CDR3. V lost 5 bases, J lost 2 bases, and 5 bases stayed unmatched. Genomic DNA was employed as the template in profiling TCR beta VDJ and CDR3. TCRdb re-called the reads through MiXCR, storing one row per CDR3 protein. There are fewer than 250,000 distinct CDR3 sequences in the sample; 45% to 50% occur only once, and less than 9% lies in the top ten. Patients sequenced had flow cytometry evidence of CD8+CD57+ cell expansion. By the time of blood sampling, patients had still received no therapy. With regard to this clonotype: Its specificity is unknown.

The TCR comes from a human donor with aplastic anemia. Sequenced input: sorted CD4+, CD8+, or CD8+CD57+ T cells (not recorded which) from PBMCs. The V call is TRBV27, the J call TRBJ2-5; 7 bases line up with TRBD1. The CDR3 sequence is CASSISGQQETQYF. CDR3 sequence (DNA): TGTGCCAGCAGTATTTCGGGACAGCAAGAGACCCAGTACTTC.